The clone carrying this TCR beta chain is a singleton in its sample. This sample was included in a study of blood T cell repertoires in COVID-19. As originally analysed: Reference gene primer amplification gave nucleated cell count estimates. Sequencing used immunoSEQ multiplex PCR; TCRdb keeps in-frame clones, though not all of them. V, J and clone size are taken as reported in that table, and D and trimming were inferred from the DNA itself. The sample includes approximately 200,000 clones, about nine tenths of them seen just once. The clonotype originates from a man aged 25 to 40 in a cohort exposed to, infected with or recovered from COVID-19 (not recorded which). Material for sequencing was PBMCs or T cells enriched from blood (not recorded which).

CDR3 amino acids: CASSSRQLGNQPQHF. In DNA form, the CDR3 reads TGTGCCAGCAGTTCCCGACAGCTAGGGAATCAGCCCCAGCATTTT. The chain joins TRBV27 to TRBJ1-5, with a weak D call TRBD1 (5 bases). CDR3 length equals 15 residues. V was cut by 4 bases and J by 4 bases, with 14 bases left in between. The germline V gene has CDR1 MNHEY and CDR2 SMNVEV (reference sequence).